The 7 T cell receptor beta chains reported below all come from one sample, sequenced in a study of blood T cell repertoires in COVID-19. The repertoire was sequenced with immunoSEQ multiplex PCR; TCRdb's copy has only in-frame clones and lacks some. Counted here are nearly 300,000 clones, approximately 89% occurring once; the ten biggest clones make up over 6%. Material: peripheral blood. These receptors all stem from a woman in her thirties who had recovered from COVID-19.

The CDR3 sequence is CASSLGTGGEQYF. In DNA form, the CDR3 reads TGTGCCAGCAGCTTAGGGACAGGGGGCGAGCAGTACTTC. The chain recombines TRBV7-2 with TRBJ2-7; 10 nucleotides agree with TRBD1. The CDR3 runs to 13 residues. V shed 1 base and J 6 bases; nucleotides not matched to a gene: 0. CDR1 is SGHTA, CDR2 FQGNSA, per germline.

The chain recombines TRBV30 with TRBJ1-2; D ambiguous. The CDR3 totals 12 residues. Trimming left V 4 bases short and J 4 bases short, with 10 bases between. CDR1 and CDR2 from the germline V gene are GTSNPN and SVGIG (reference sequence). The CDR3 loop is CAWIESGYGYTF. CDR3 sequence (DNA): TGTGCCTGGATAGAATCGGGCTATGGCTACACCTTC.

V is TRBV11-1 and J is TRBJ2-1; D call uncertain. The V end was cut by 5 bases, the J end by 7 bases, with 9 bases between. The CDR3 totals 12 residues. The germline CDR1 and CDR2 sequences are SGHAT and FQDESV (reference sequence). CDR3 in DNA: TGTGCCAGCAGCAAGAGGCGGAATGAGCAGTTCTTC. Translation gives CASSKRRNEQFF.

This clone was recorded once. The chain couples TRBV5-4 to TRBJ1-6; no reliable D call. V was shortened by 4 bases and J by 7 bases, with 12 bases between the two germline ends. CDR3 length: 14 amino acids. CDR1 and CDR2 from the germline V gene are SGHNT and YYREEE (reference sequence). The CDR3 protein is CASSPAGVNSPLHF. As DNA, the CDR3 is TGTGCCAGCAGCCCTGCCGGGGTCAATTCACCCCTCCACTTT.

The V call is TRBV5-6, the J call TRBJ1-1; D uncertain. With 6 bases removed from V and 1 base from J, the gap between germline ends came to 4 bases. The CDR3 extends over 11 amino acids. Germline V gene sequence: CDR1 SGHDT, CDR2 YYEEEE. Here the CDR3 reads CASTSNTEAFF. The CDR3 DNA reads TGTGCCAGCACTTCGAACACTGAAGCTTTCTTT.

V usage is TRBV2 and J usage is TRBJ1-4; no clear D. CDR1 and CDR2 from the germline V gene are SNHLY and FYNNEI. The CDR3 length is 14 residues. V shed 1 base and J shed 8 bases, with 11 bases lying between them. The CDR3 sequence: CASSEEWEREKLFF. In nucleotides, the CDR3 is TGTGCCAGCAGTGAAGAATGGGAGAGGGAAAAACTGTTTTTT.

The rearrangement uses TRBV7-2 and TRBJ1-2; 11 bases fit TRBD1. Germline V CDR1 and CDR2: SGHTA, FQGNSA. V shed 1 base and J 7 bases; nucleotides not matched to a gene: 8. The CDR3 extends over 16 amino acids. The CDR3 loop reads CASSLELGQGAGGYTF. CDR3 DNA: TGTGCCAGCAGCTTAGAACTAGGACAGGGGGCAGGTGGCTACACCTTC.